This T cell receptor (beta chain) was identified in a study of T cell repertoires in cytomegalovirus infection. TCRdb itself ran the reads through MiXCR, one entry per CDR3 protein. Found here are around 540,000 distinct CDR3 sequences, around a third of them singletons; the top ten hold about a sixth. The sample holds a few counts of this clonotype. Its antigen remains unknown. Study-level findings and limits: In two of eight donors, the top clonotype was HLA-C-restricted CMV-specific.

The ends lost 6 bases at V and 0 bases at J; junction bases unmatched: 6. The length of the CDR3 is 17 residues. Germline values: CDR1 SGHVS, CDR2 FQNEAQ. The sequence was obtained from a human donor in good health (CMV status not recorded). Some clones in this sample may be carry-over from other donors' samples. The material sequenced was cultured PBMCs, taken from culture after CMV antigen stimulation. The chain carries TRBV7-8 and TRBJ1-4; 11 bases are a match to TRBD1. The CDR3 loop is CASRPDRGQTTNEKLFF. CDR3 bases: TGTGCCAGCAGACCGGACAGGGGGCAGACAACTAATGAAAAACTGTTTTTT. Looking up the rest from reference TRBV7-8 and TRBJ1-4 gives the full variable domain: GAGVSQSPRYKVAKRGQDVALRCDPISGHVSLFWYQQALGQGPEFLTYFQNEAQLDKSGLPSDRFFAERPEGSVSTLKIQRTQQEDSAVYLCASRPDRGQTTNEKLFFGSGTQLSVL.